The 32 T cell receptor beta chains below all came from one sample that was sequenced in a study of identical twins. In TCRdb, the 5' RACE reads were re-called with MiXCR into one record per CDR3 protein. The sample consists of 570,000 or so distinct CDR3 sequences, more than 9% of them appearing once. These data also featured in a second study, about yellow fever vaccine responses in identical twins.

The sample was PBMCs. The receptors come from a woman aged 18-29 years in good health.

The chain has TRBV12-3 or TRBV12-4 and TRBJ1-2; no clear D. With 8 bases removed from V and 8 bases from J, the gap between germline ends came to 9 bases. The CDR3 spans 10 residues. CDR3 sequence (DNA): TGTGCCAGCGGTCCCGGGGGCTACACCTTC. Its protein is CASGPGGYTF.

This clonotype was found many times. The chain employs TRBV20-1 and TRBJ1-2; no clear D. Germline assignment: CDR1 DFQATT and CDR2 SNEGSKA (reference sequence). This CDR3 has 13 residues. V lost 3 bases, J lost 2 bases, and 10 bases lay in between. This CDR3 is CSASIGLNYGYTF. The CDR3 nucleotides are TGCAGTGCTAGTATAGGGTTAAACTATGGCTACACCTTC.

This clonotype has only a few counts. CDR3 loop: CASSPGTGPNEQFF. CDR3 nucleotide sequence: TGTGCCAGCAGCCCCGGGACAGGGCCCAATGAGCAGTTCTTC. The V call is TRBV5-7, the J call TRBJ2-1; 9 nucleotides match TRBD1. TRBV5-7 is labeled an ORF, and its function is uncertain. The trim removed 4 bases at V and 6 bases at J, leaving 5 bases unmatched. The CDR3 has 14 amino acids.

This rearrangement joins TRBV5-1 to TRBJ2-5, with 13 bases aligning to TRBD2. This CDR3 has 18 amino acids. CDR1 is SGHRS, CDR2 YFSETQ, per germline. V gave up 4 bases and J gave up 4 bases; unmatched junction bases: 13. DNA for the CDR3: TGCGCCAGCAGCCCCGGACTAGCGGGAGTCGTATTGGGAGAGACCCAGTACTTC. This encodes CASSPGLAGVVLGETQYF.

This clonotype was observed many times. The chain carries TRBV6-2 or TRBV6-3 and TRBJ2-1; no definite D call. CDR3 length: 12 residues. Germline V lookup: CDR1 MNHEY, CDR2 SVGEGT. The ends were cut back, 0 bases at V and 8 bases at J, with 5 bases in the middle. This CDR3 reads CASSYSQDEQFF. CDR3 in DNA: TGTGCCAGCAGTTACTCCCAAGATGAGCAGTTCTTC.

This clonotype was observed at least ten times. This rearrangement joins TRBV7-9 to TRBJ2-7, with D perhaps given as TRBD1 or TRBD2 (5 bases each). The CDR3 has 15 residues. Germline CDR1 is SEHNR and CDR2 is FQNEAQ (reference sequence). V lost 5 bases and J 3 bases, leaving 17 bases between the germline ends. The CDR3 nucleotides read TGTGCCAGCAGCATAATCGGGACCGATGACTACGAGCAGTACTTC. This translates into CASSIIGTDDYEQYF.

The chain links TRBV7-9 to TRBJ2-5, with D perhaps TRBD2 (5 bases). The CDR3 has 13 amino acids. Germline V CDR1 and CDR2: SEHNR, FQNEAQ (reference sequence). Between the trimmed V and J ends, which lost 7 bases and 2 bases, there was a span of 11 bases. The CDR3 reads CASNRPGQETQYF. DNA for the CDR3: TGTGCCAGCAATAGACCGGGGCAAGAGACCCAGTACTTC.

This rearrangement joins TRBV21-1 to TRBJ2-1; TRBD1 was called by the table and not checked on the DNA. TRBV21-1 is a listed pseudogene. This CDR3 comprises 15 residues. CDR3: CASSPGVSSYNEQFF. DNA of the CDR3: TGTGCCAGCAGTCCGGGGGTCAGCTCCTACAATGAGCAGTTCTTC.

The chain couples TRBV14 to TRBJ1-6; D is undetermined. Looked up from germline, CDR1 is SGHDN and CDR2 is FVKESK. V was clipped by 4 bases and J by 7 bases, with 11 bases between them. The CDR3 runs to 14 residues. CDR3 amino acids: CASSLRMRNSPLHF. As DNA, the CDR3 is TGTGCCAGCAGCCTCAGGATGCGGAATTCACCCCTCCACTTT. The full variable domain, its missing parts supplied by reference TRBV14 and TRBJ1-6, is EAGVTQFPSHSVIEKGQTVTLRCDPISGHDNLYWYRRVMGKEIKFLLHFVKESKQDESGMPNNRFLAERTGGTYSTLKVQPAELEDSGVYFCASSLRMRNSPLHFGNGTRLTVT.

Many counts were recorded for this clonotype. The V and J genes are TRBV7-9 and TRBJ1-2; possibly TRBD1 for D (5 bases). The CDR3 covers 12 residues. Germline CDR1 and CDR2: SEHNR and FQNEAQ (reference sequence). Trimming took 5 bases from V and 2 from J, leaving 6 bases between them. This CDR3 reads CASSTGNYGYTF. The CDR3 nucleotides are TGTGCCAGCAGCACAGGAAACTATGGCTACACCTTC.

This clonotype has only a few counts. V is TRBV23-1 and J is TRBJ2-1; D call uncertain. TRBV23-1 belongs to the ORF category, with a function that is uncertain. The CDR3 totals 17 residues. With 0 bases removed from V and 0 bases from J, the gap between germline ends came to 12 bases. The CDR3 DNA sequence: TGCGCCAGCAGTCAATCGATAGCCGTCGACTCCTACAATGAGCAGTTCTTC. Amino acid sequence: CASSQSIAVDSYNEQFF.

The table lists this clonotype with many counts. The chain recombines TRBV27 with TRBJ2-2, with D hard to call. V shed 6 bases and J shed 7 bases, with 9 bases lying between them. This CDR3 comprises 12 residues. Germline values: CDR1 MNHEY, CDR2 SMNVEV (reference sequence). CDR3 in amino acids: CASSLTVGELFF. In nucleotides, the CDR3 is TGTGCCAGCAGCCTAACCGTCGGGGAGCTGTTTTTT.

The chain is built from TRBV11-2 and TRBJ1-1; D perhaps matches TRBD1 (6 bases). In germline, CDR1 is SGHAT, CDR2 FQNNGV. The V and J ends lost 5 bases and 7 bases respectively, with 14 bases between them. This CDR3 contains 13 residues. The CDR3 protein is CASSDDLQGEAFF. The CDR3 region has the DNA TGTGCCAGCAGCGACGACCTACAGGGTGAAGCTTTCTTT.

In this sample, this clonotype turned up many times. V is TRBV7-2 and J is TRBJ2-1; D may be TRBD1 (6 bases). The CDR3 covers 15 residues. CDR1 SGHTA and CDR2 FQGNSA come from the germline V gene. Trimming took 0 bases from V and 4 from J, leaving 10 bases between them. CDR3 sequence: CASSLAAGEYNEQFF. The CDR3 nucleotides are TGTGCCAGCAGCTTAGCGGCAGGGGAATACAATGAGCAGTTCTTC.

This chain links TRBV18 with TRBJ2-7, with 7 bases identical to TRBD2. CDR3 length: 13 residues. With 8 bases clipped from V and 3 bases from J, the junction kept 7 bases outside the gene matches. Germline-derived CDR1 and CDR2 are KGHSH and LQKENI. CDR3 in amino acids: CASQERGIYEQYF. The CDR3 region has the DNA TGTGCCAGCCAAGAGCGGGGCATCTACGAGCAGTACTTC.

This clonotype has only a few counts. The genes are TRBV20-1 and TRBJ2-3; D is undetermined. V lost 5 bases and J lost 4, with 10 bases in between. The CDR3 contains 12 residues. The germline gives CDR1 DFQATT, CDR2 SNEGSKA (reference sequence). CDR3 loop: CSAPGRSDTQYF. The CDR3 nucleotides are TGCAGTGCTCCTGGACGCTCAGATACGCAGTATTTT.

Ten or more counts support this clonotype. V is TRBV3-1 and J is TRBJ2-3; D gene uncertain. Germline V gene lookup returns CDR1 LGHDT and CDR2 YNNKEL (reference sequence). The V end was cut by 1 base, the J end by 2 bases, with 10 bases between. The CDR3 length is 15 residues. The CDR3 is CASSQVRSSTDTQYF. DNA for the CDR3: TGTGCCAGCAGCCAAGTGCGGAGCTCCACAGATACGCAGTATTTT.

Points on this clonotype: Given a much more abundant clone one base away, this may be a read error. As DNA, the CDR3 is TGTGCCAGCAGCCTAACCAGGGAACAAGCCTACAATGAGCAGTTCTTC. Encoded protein: CASSLTREQAYNEQFF. This sequence joins TRBV11-2 and TRBJ2-1; D is possibly TRBD1 (5 bases). Trimming shortened V by 5 bases and J by 2 bases, and 16 bases separated the two germline ends. CDR1 is SGHAT and CDR2 is FQNNGV in the germline V gene. This CDR3 contains 16 residues.

This clonotype was seen only once. The chain is built from TRBV9 and TRBJ2-7; D is ambiguous. The CDR3 extends over 15 amino acids. V was clipped by 0 bases and J by 2 bases, with 12 bases between them. Germline V lookup: CDR1 SGDLS, CDR2 YYNGEE. CDR3 sequence: CASSVGANVAYEQYF. In nucleotides, the CDR3 is TGTGCCAGCAGCGTAGGGGCGAACGTGGCCTACGAGCAGTACTTC. The whole variable domain, filled in from reference TRBV9 and TRBJ2-7, reads DSGVTQTPKHLITATGQRVTLRCSPRSGDLSVYWYQQSLDQGLQFLIQYYNGEERAKGNILERFSAQQFPDLHSELNLSSLELGDSALYFCASSVGANVAYEQYFGPGTRLTVT.

This clonotype has a handful of counts. The chain couples TRBV2 to TRBJ2-7; 10 nucleotides agree with TRBD2. This CDR3 has 15 amino acids. Per germline, CDR1 SNHLY and CDR2 FYNNEI. The V segment lost 3 bases and the J segment 3 bases; nucleotides outside the gene matches: 5. For the CDR3, the DNA is TGTGCCAGCAGTGATACTAGCGGGATCCTCTACGAGCAGTACTTC. It yields the protein CASSDTSGILYEQYF.

This clonotype has ten or more counts. The chain carries TRBV6-1 and TRBJ2-5, with D perhaps TRBD1 (5 bases). V was cut by 4 bases and J by 7 bases, with 19 bases left in between. The CDR3 extends over 15 amino acids. From germline, CDR1 is MNHNS and CDR2 SASEGT. This chain's CDR3 is CASSAIRTTLGTQYF. In nucleotides, the CDR3 is TGTGCCAGCAGTGCGATACGGACAACCTTGGGGACCCAGTACTTC.

This chain joins TRBV20-1 and TRBJ2-1; 9 bases agree with TRBD2. The CDR3 runs 14 residues. Germline CDR1 and CDR2: DFQATT and SNEGSKA (reference sequence). CDR3 bases: TGCACCACCTCTAGCGGGGACTCCTACAATGAGCAGTTCTTC. Translation gives CTTSSGDSYNEQFF.

This clonotype has just a few counts. V and J are TRBV10-3 and TRBJ2-2; 12 bases agree with TRBD2. Trimming removed 4 bases from V and 4 bases from J; junction bases left unmatched: 7. The CDR3 loop spans 17 amino acids. Germline values: CDR1 ENHRY, CDR2 SYGVKD. CDR3 residues: CAISVPSSGRATGELFF. The CDR3 DNA reads as TGTGCCATCAGTGTCCCCTCTAGCGGGAGGGCCACCGGGGAGCTGTTTTTT.

This clonotype was recorded at least ten times. The V gene is TRBV28, the J gene TRBJ2-5; a weak D match, TRBD1 (5 bases). Deletions cut 2 bases from V and 5 bases from J, with 18 bases between. This CDR3 spans 16 amino acids. Germline values: CDR1 MDHEN, CDR2 SYDVKM. The CDR3 here is CASSLIPGLIGETQYF. For the CDR3, the DNA is TGTGCCAGCAGTTTAATTCCAGGGCTAATTGGGGAGACCCAGTACTTC.

This clonotype was seen repeatedly, ten times or more. The rearrangement uses TRBV11-2 and TRBJ1-4; unclear D gene. In germline, CDR1 is SGHAT, CDR2 FQNNGV. This CDR3 is built from 17 residues. V shed 1 base and J shed 0 bases, with 12 bases lying between them. CDR3 sequence reads: CASSLGVRQTTNEKLFF. The CDR3, as DNA: TGTGCCAGCAGCTTAGGGGTCCGGCAGACAACTAATGAAAAACTGTTTTTT.

The CDR3 DNA reads TGTGCCAGCAGCCAATCCATACTAGCGGGAGGCTACGAGCAGTACTTC. Encoded protein: CASSQSILAGGYEQYF. V gene TRBV16 combines with J gene TRBJ2-7; 12 positions match TRBD2. Per germline, CDR1 KGHSY and CDR2 FQNENV. This CDR3 contains 16 residues. The ends lost 0 bases at V and 3 bases at J; junction bases unmatched: 3.

The genes are TRBV9 and TRBJ1-1; 8 nucleotides line up with TRBD1. Germline trimming cut 2 bases from V and 1 base from J; bases unmatched to any gene: 4. The CDR3 length is 15 residues. Germline CDR1 is SGDLS and CDR2 is YYNGEE. The CDR3 DNA reads as TGTGCCAGCAGCGTCTCCGGGACAGGGAACACTGAAGCTTTCTTT. Amino acid sequence: CASSVSGTGNTEAFF.

This clonotype occurred a few times. The chain has TRBV4-3 and TRBJ2-1, with TRBD2 matching over 11 bases. V lost 2 bases to trimming and J lost 9 bases; unmatched junction nucleotides: 21. Germline CDR1 reads LGHNA; CDR2 reads YSLEER. This CDR3 contains 20 residues. The CDR3 DNA reads TGCGCCAGCAGCCAACGGACCTCGGGACTAGCGGAAGGAAGGGGCGGTGAGCAGTTCTTC. This translates into CASSQRTSGLAEGRGGEQFF.

There are many counts of this clonotype. The chain employs TRBV28 and TRBJ1-5; TRBD1 matches at 8 bases. The CDR3 is 16 residues long. CDR1 is MDHEN and CDR2 is SYDVKM in the germline V gene. The V segment lost 6 bases and the J segment 6 bases; nucleotides outside the gene matches: 13. CDR3 amino acids: CASSSGQGRGSQPQHF. In DNA form, the CDR3 reads TGTGCCAGCAGCTCCGGACAGGGACGGGGAAGTCAGCCCCAGCATTTT.

This clonotype showed up many times. The rearrangement links TRBV6-5 to TRBJ2-2; D unresolved. CDR3 length equals 15 residues. The V end was cut by 0 bases, the J end by 5 bases, with 10 bases between. CDR1 MNHEY and CDR2 SVGAGI come from the germline V gene. CDR3 DNA: TGTGCCAGCAGTTACTCGTTGGCTCAAACCGGGGAGCTGTTTTTT. This gives the protein CASSYSLAQTGELFF.

This clonotype showed up many times. The chain couples TRBV20-1 to TRBJ2-1, with D possibly being TRBD2 (6 bases). V was pared by 1 base and J by 5 bases, with 9 bases between. The CDR3 has 13 residues. Germline CDR1 is DFQATT and CDR2 is SNEGSKA (reference sequence). This CDR3 is CSARGTKNNEQFF. The CDR3 DNA is TGCAGTGCTAGAGGGACTAAAAACAATGAGCAGTTCTTC.

The sample holds many counts of this clonotype. The V gene is TRBV12-3 or TRBV12-4, the J gene TRBJ2-7, with a weak D call TRBD2 (5 bases). Between the trimmed V and J ends, which lost 6 bases and 3 bases, there was a span of 9 bases. CDR3 length equals 12 residues. CDR3 region: CASSRGFYEQYF. CDR3 nucleotide sequence: TGTGCCAGCAGCCGCGGGTTCTACGAGCAGTACTTC.